This T cell receptor beta chain was sequenced for a study of cytomegalovirus exposure and HLA in healthy donors. General study points: Immune exposure information comprised only CMV serostatus. Sequencing likely generated an artifact that appeared as a cluster of highly shared sequence variants.

As for this clone: Its target is not known.

PCR amplification relied on 60 Vbeta primers (plus 13 Jbeta primers). Assay: immunoSEQ multiplex PCR; the TCRdb copy retains only in-frame clones and omits some. This sample's clone table lists tens of thousands of clones. This clonotype was obtained from a woman in her forties in good health and CMV-seropositive. The sequenced sample consisted of PBMCs.

This CDR3 reads CASRYGTHTDTQYF. In nucleotides, the CDR3 is TGTGCCAGCAGGTATGGGACACACACAGATACGCAGTATTTT. The chain combines TRBV28 with TRBJ2-3, with D perhaps TRBD1 (6 bases). CDR1 is MDHEN and CDR2 is SYDVKM in the germline V gene. The CDR3 extends over 14 amino acids. V gave up 6 bases and J gave up 2 bases, with 12 bases separating them.